In its sample, the clone carrying this TCR beta chain was seen once. Antigen specificity is unknown. This specimen comes from a study of cytomegalovirus exposure and HLA in healthy donors. PCR involved 60 Vbeta and 13 Jbeta primers. Sequencing was performed with immunoSEQ multiplex PCR; in TCRdb, only in-frame clones are kept and a portion is missing. The sample holds around 150,000 clones; roughly 73% are singletons and the top ten take around 1.5%. Study-level results: Diagnosis of cytomegalovirus status made by the classifier reportedly showed high specificity and sensitivity.

Deletions cut 8 bases from V and 5 bases from J, with 13 bases between. CDR3 length: 13 amino acids. Germline CDR1 reads SNHLY; CDR2 reads FYNNEI. V is TRBV2 and J is TRBJ2-1; TRBD2 is a possible D gene (6 bases). The material sequenced was PBMCs. This sequence was found in a woman in her twenties or thirties in good health and CMV-seronegative. CDR3 sequence: CASVRGRNNEQFF. For the CDR3, the DNA is TGTGCCAGCGTTCGGGGGAGGAACAATGAGCAGTTCTTC.